These T cell receptor beta chains were read from a single sample in a study of pediatric ulcerative colitis. Only in-frame clones appear in the TCRdb table, and some are missing; sequencing was by immunoSEQ multiplex PCR. This table holds 15,000 to 20,000 clones, less than 80% found once. Specimen: gut tissue. The receptors come from a girl aged 10 to 17 with moderate ulcerative colitis. The CDR3 runs from the conserved cysteine through the conserved F or W. The D gene is left open where the match is weak. Rows may omit the clone size; those that give it use once, few, many or a size class.

J gene: TRBJ2-2; D gene: TRBD2; clone size: NA; V gene: TRBV5-1; CDR3 DNA: TGCGCCAGCAGCGCCCAAACTAGCGGGGGGGTATCCTGGGAGCTGTTTTTT; CDR3 protein: CASSAQTSGGVSWELFF
J gene: TRBJ1-1; D gene: TRBD1; clone size: NA; V gene: TRBV6-5; CDR3 DNA: TGTGCCAGCAGTTACGGGACAGGGGTACGGACTGAAGCTTTCTTT; CDR3 protein: CASSYGTGVRTEAFF
J gene: TRBJ2-3; D gene: TRBD2; clone size: NA; V gene: TRBV13; CDR3 DNA: TGTGCCAGCAGCTTAGAAGGACTAGCGGGTGGAGATACGCAGTATTTT; CDR3 protein: CASSLEGLAGGDTQYF
J gene: TRBJ2-6; D gene: TRBD1; clone size: NA; V gene: TRBV7-2; CDR3 DNA: TGTGCCAGCAGCTTAAGGTGGACAGGGACTGGGGCCAACGTCCTGACTTTC; CDR3 protein: CASSLRWTGTGANVLTF
J gene: TRBJ1-3; D gene: TRBD1; clone size: NA; V gene: TRBV6-1; CDR3 DNA: TGTGCCAGCAGTGAAGGGACAGGTGGACGCTCTGGAAACACCATATATTTT; CDR3 protein: CASSEGTGGRSGNTIYF
J gene: TRBJ2-7; D gene: TRBD1; clone size: NA; V gene: TRBV18; CDR3 DNA: TGTGCCAGCTCACCAAGGCAGGGGGTTTCCTACGAGCAGTACTTC; CDR3 protein: CASSPRQGVSYEQYF
J gene: TRBJ1-4; D gene: TRBD1; clone size: NA; V gene: TRBV18; CDR3 DNA: TGTGCCAGCGCCCGGGACAGGCTTGCAACTAATGAAAAACTGTTTTTT; CDR3 protein: CASARDRLATNEKLFF
J gene: TRBJ2-1; D gene: NA; clone size: few; V gene: TRBV30; CDR3 DNA: TGTGCCTGGAGTGTACTGGATGAGCAGTTCTTC; CDR3 protein: CAWSVLDEQFF
J gene: TRBJ2-3; D gene: NA; clone size: NA; V gene: TRBV6-1; CDR3 DNA: TGTGCCAGCAGAATCGGGGGAAGCACAGATACGCAGTATTTT; CDR3 protein: CASRIGGSTDTQYF
J gene: TRBJ2-5; D gene: NA; clone size: NA; V gene: TRBV10-3; CDR3 DNA: TGTGCCATCAGTGGGGAAGAGGGGACCCAGTACTTC; CDR3 protein: CAISGEEGTQYF
J gene: TRBJ2-7; D gene: NA; clone size: NA; V gene: TRBV25-1; CDR3 DNA: TGTGCCAGCAGTGAAGCTGGCTCCTACGAGCAGTACTTC; CDR3 protein: CASSEAGSYEQYF
J gene: TRBJ1-4; D gene: NA; clone size: NA; V gene: TRBV28; CDR3 DNA: TGTGCCAGCAGTTTAACAGGAGCAACTAATGAAAAACTGTTTTTT; CDR3 protein: CASSLTGATNEKLFF
J gene: TRBJ2-7; D gene: TRBD2; clone size: NA; V gene: TRBV5-4; CDR3 DNA: TGTGCCAGCAGAGGATTGGGCGGGGGGGACGCGGTGCAGTACTTC; CDR3 protein: CASRGLGGGDAVQYF
J gene: TRBJ2-6; D gene: NA; clone size: NA; V gene: TRBV29-1; CDR3 DNA: TGCAGCGTTGTAGGGGAAGCAAAGTCTGGGGCCAACGTCCTGACTTTC; CDR3 protein: CSVVGEAKSGANVLTF
J gene: TRBJ2-5; D gene: NA; clone size: NA; V gene: TRBV5-1; CDR3 DNA: TGCGCCAGCAGCTTATACCCAGGGCTTCAAGAGACCCAGTACTTC; CDR3 protein: CASSLYPGLQETQYF
J gene: TRBJ1-4; D gene: TRBD1; clone size: NA; V gene: TRBV28; CDR3 DNA: TGTGCCAGCAGTTACTCGACAGGGAAAAAACTGTTTTTT; CDR3 protein: CASSYSTGKKLFF
J gene: TRBJ1-1; D gene: TRBD1; clone size: NA; V gene: TRBV10-1; CDR3 DNA: TGCGCCAGCAGTAAAAATACAGGGGACACTGAAGCTTTCTTT; CDR3 protein: CASSKNTGDTEAFF
J gene: TRBJ2-2; D gene: NA; clone size: few; V gene: TRBV2; CDR3 DNA: TGTGCCAGCAGTGATCGGAGCAGAACGACCGGGGAGCTGTTTTTT; CDR3 protein: CASSDRSRTTGELFF
J gene: TRBJ2-3; D gene: TRBD2; clone size: once; V gene: TRBV5-6; CDR3 DNA: TGTGCCAGCAGCTTTGCGGGGGTGAGAAATACGCAGTATTTT; CDR3 protein: CASSFAGVRNTQYF
J gene: TRBJ1-1; D gene: NA; clone size: NA; V gene: TRBV14; CDR3 DNA: TGTGCCAGCAGCCAAGTATCCGGGACGTGGACCCAGAACACTGAAGCTTTCTTT; CDR3 protein: CASSQVSGTWTQNTEAFF
J gene: TRBJ2-6; D gene: NA; clone size: once; V gene: TRBV11-2; CDR3 DNA: TGTGCCAGCACCCCATCCCACCTAAACTCTGGGGCCAACGTCCTGACTTTC; CDR3 protein: CASTPSHLNSGANVLTF
J gene: TRBJ1-4; D gene: NA; clone size: NA; V gene: TRBV29-1; CDR3 DNA: TGCAGCGGCCGGTCTGGGGAAAAACTGTTTTTT; CDR3 protein: CSGRSGEKLFF
J gene: TRBJ2-3; D gene: NA; clone size: NA; V gene: TRBV30; CDR3 DNA: TGTGCCTGGAGTGTAGGGTCTAGCACAGATACGCAGTATTTT; CDR3 protein: CAWSVGSSTDTQYF
J gene: TRBJ1-1; D gene: TRBD1; clone size: NA; V gene: TRBV19; CDR3 DNA: TGTGCCAGCCGGGACAGGGACACTGAAGCTTTCTTT; CDR3 protein: CASRDRDTEAFF
J gene: TRBJ2-3; D gene: NA; clone size: NA; V gene: TRBV6-1; CDR3 DNA: TGTGCCAGCACGGGGAACGCAGATACGCAGTATTTT; CDR3 protein: CASTGNADTQYF
J gene: TRBJ1-6; D gene: TRBD1; clone size: once; V gene: TRBV6-1; CDR3 DNA: TGTGCCAGCAACAGGGGAGCGCGGTCACCCCTCCACTTT; CDR3 protein: CASNRGARSPLHF
J gene: TRBJ2-3; D gene: TRBD2; clone size: few; V gene: TRBV7-3; CDR3 DNA: TGTGCCAGCAGCTTATCGGCCGGACTAGCGGGAGATACGCAGTATTTT; CDR3 protein: CASSLSAGLAGDTQYF
J gene: TRBJ2-7; D gene: NA; clone size: NA; V gene: TRBV19; CDR3 DNA: TGTGCCAGTAGCCACGGGACCCTCGGGGACTACGAGCAGTACTTC; CDR3 protein: CASSHGTLGDYEQYF
J gene: TRBJ2-7; D gene: NA; clone size: NA; V gene: TRBV6-5; CDR3 DNA: TGTGCCAGCAGTTACTTTCCAGGGGAGGTGCAGTACTTC; CDR3 protein: CASSYFPGEVQYF
J gene: TRBJ2-5; D gene: NA; clone size: NA; V gene: TRBV18; CDR3 DNA: TGTGCCAGCTCACCAAGAACGGGACCCCAAGAGACCCAGTACTTC; CDR3 protein: CASSPRTGPQETQYF
J gene: TRBJ2-5; D gene: NA; clone size: NA; V gene: TRBV2; CDR3 DNA: TGTGCCAGCAGTGAATATGGCCAAGAGACCCAGTACTTC; CDR3 protein: CASSEYGQETQYF